The 13 T cell receptor beta chains presented below share a single source sample, sequenced in a study of cytomegalovirus exposure and HLA in healthy donors. The PCR made use of 60 Vbeta and 13 Jbeta primers. Sequencing was performed with immunoSEQ multiplex PCR; in TCRdb, only in-frame clones are kept and a portion is missing. The sample contains around 150,000 clones, roughly 78% of which appear only once. Sequencing was carried out using PBMCs. These receptor sequences come from a man aged 40-55 years in good health and CMV-seropositive.

The chain carries TRBV28 and TRBJ1-2, with 8 bases aligning to TRBD1. CDR3 length: 14 residues. Germline V gene data show CDR1 as MDHEN and CDR2 as SYDVKM. V was clipped by 4 bases and J by 6 bases; unmatched bases: 7. The CDR3 DNA reads TGTGCCAGCAGTTCAGGACAGGGAAGTGATGGCTACACCTTC. Translating it yields CASSSGQGSDGYTF.

This chain's CDR3 is CASSFYSDQGGTDTQYF. In DNA, the CDR3 is TGTGCCAGCAGCTTTTACAGCGACCAAGGGGGTACAGATACGCAGTATTTT. The genes are TRBV13 and TRBJ2-3; possibly TRBD1 for D (6 bases). The ends were cut back, 3 bases at V and 3 bases at J, with 19 bases in the middle. The length of the CDR3 is 17 residues. CDR1 is PRHDT and CDR2 is FYEKMQ in the germline V gene (reference sequence).

The chain joins TRBV7-9 to TRBJ2-1, with D tentatively TRBD2 (6 bases). Germline values: CDR1 SEHNR, CDR2 FQNEAQ (reference sequence). There are 17 residues in the CDR3. V was cut by 4 bases and J by 7 bases, with 23 bases left in between. The CDR3 coding sequence is TGTGCCAGCAGCTCGGAGAGAAGGGTAGGAGGGAATAATGAGCAGTTCTTC. Translated: CASSSERRVGGNNEQFF.

The V and J genes are TRBV10-2 and TRBJ2-2; a possible D gene is TRBD2 (5 bases). Germline-derived CDR1 and CDR2 are WSHSY and SAAADI. V was clipped by 7 bases and J by 4 bases, with 10 bases between them. The CDR3 runs 13 residues. CDR3: CASTPAGTGELFF. DNA for the CDR3: TGCGCCAGCACCCCCGCGGGCACCGGGGAGCTGTTTTTT.

The chain is built from TRBV20-1 and TRBJ1-2; D call uncertain. Trimming took off 4 bases at V and 7 bases at J, with 10 bases between the two ends. The CDR3 length is 11 residues. Germline loops: CDR1 DFQATT, CDR2 SNEGSKA (reference sequence). The CDR3 is CSATQAGGYTF. The DNA for the CDR3 is TGCAGTGCTACCCAGGCTGGTGGCTACACCTTC.

The chain employs TRBV30 and TRBJ2-4, with 9 bases that match TRBD2. Germline V lookup: CDR1 GTSNPN, CDR2 SVGIG (reference sequence). V lost 0 bases and J lost 2; bases outside the gene matches: 20. CDR3 length: 21 residues. The CDR3 loop reads CAWSVWLAGLGGWRTKNIQYF. The CDR3 DNA follows: TGTGCCTGGAGTGTATGGCTAGCGGGACTTGGTGGTTGGAGAACCAAAAACATTCAGTACTTC. The full variable domain, in which reference TRBV30 and TRBJ2-4 provide the parts outside the CDR3, is SQTIHQWPATLVQPVGSPLSLECTVEGTSNPNLYWYRQAAGRGLQLLFYSVGIGQISSEVPQNLSASRPQDRQFILSSKKLLLSDSGFYLCAWSVWLAGLGGWRTKNIQYFGAGTRLSVL.

The chain has TRBV5-6 and TRBJ1-2; D might be TRBD1 (5 bases). The CDR3 sequence is 13 residues long. V was trimmed by 0 bases and J by 5 bases, leaving 8 bases between them. Germline CDR1 SGHDT, CDR2 YYEEEE. The CDR3 region is CASSLGSGYGYTF. The CDR3 DNA follows: TGTGCCAGCAGCTTGGGGTCAGGGTATGGCTACACCTTC. The whole variable domain, remainder taken from reference TRBV5-6 and TRBJ1-2, is DAGVTQSPTHLIKTRGQQVTLRCSPKSGHDTVSWYQQALGQGPQFIFQYYEEEERQRGNFPDRFSGHQFPNYSSELNVNALLLGDSALYLCASSLGSGYGYTFGSGTRLTVV.

The chain has TRBV29-1 and TRBJ2-7; 9 bases match TRBD1. The CDR3 consists of 14 residues. From germline, CDR1 is SQVTM and CDR2 ANQGSEA. V shed 3 bases, J shed 5 bases, and the junction held 8 bases outside the gene matches. This CDR3 reads CSVEVGTGGDEQYF. In DNA, the CDR3 is TGCAGCGTTGAGGTGGGAACAGGGGGCGACGAGCAGTACTTC.

This clone was seen only a few times. Other nucleotide sequences in the sample specify the same CDR3. The genes are TRBV7-2 and TRBJ2-1; D is ambiguous. The V end lost 1 base, the J end lost 5 bases, and 6 bases lay between the germline ends. Per the germline V gene, CDR1 is SGHTA and CDR2 is FQGNSA. CDR3 size: 13 residues. CDR3: CASSLGHNNEQFF. The CDR3 nucleotides read TGTGCCAGCAGCTTAGGACACAACAATGAGCAGTTCTTC.

The genes are TRBV6-6 and TRBJ1-2, with D perhaps TRBD1 (5 bases). This CDR3 region has 14 residues. Between the trimmed V and J ends, which lost 4 bases and 3 bases, there was a span of 12 bases. The V gene's germline CDR1 is MNHNY and CDR2 SVGAGI (reference sequence). The CDR3 reads CASSSAGLDYGYTF. The CDR3 DNA sequence: TGTGCCAGCAGTTCAGCAGGGTTGGACTATGGCTACACCTTC.

The chain is built from TRBV19 and TRBJ2-3; the D gene is possibly TRBD1 (5 bases). V lost 5 bases to trimming and J lost 3 bases, with 9 bases between them. This CDR3 comprises 13 residues. CDR1 and CDR2 (germline): LNHDA, SQIVND (reference sequence). CDR3 coding DNA: TGTGCCAGTAGTCCCCCAGGGACAGATACGCAGTATTTT. Protein: CASSPPGTDTQYF.

The V gene is TRBV6-5, the J gene TRBJ2-7, with D possibly TRBD2 on 6 matching bases. Looked up from germline, CDR1 is MNHEY and CDR2 is SVGAGI. V lost 5 bases to trimming and J lost 2 bases, with 16 bases between them. CDR3 length: 15 amino acids. CDR3: CASSGLKAGTYEQYF. DNA for the CDR3: TGTGCCAGCAGTGGGTTAAAGGCGGGAACCTACGAGCAGTACTTC.

The V call is TRBV11-2, the J call TRBJ2-2; 7 bases align to TRBD2. Germline V gene data show CDR1 as SGHAT and CDR2 as FQNNGV. V lost 0 bases to trimming and J lost 7 bases; unmatched junction nucleotides: 11. This CDR3 is built from 17 residues. CDR3 DNA: TGTGCCAGCAGCTTAGAAGGAGCGGGATTGATCCGCGGGGAGCTGTTTTTT. This sequence encodes CASSLEGAGLIRGELFF.